Listed here are 14 T cell receptor beta chains from one sample, sequenced in a study of blood T cell repertoires in COVID-19. Here immunoSEQ multiplex PCR was the method, and the copy in TCRdb shows in-frame clones only, minus some. The repertoire includes 250,000 to 300,000 clones, about nine tenths of them detected once, and 6.9% sits in the top ten. Sequencing used peripheral blood. The receptors were sampled from a woman aged 25-40 years who had recovered from COVID-19.

The chain is built from TRBV28 and TRBJ1-6; D is undetermined. The germline V gene has CDR1 MDHEN and CDR2 SYDVKM. The CDR3 runs 14 residues. Trimming took 6 bases from V and 13 from J, leaving 19 bases between them. CDR3 DNA sequence: TGTGCCAGCAGCCGTCGAGGTAGCGCGCATCCCCTCCACTTT. Translating gives CASSRRGSAHPLHF.

The chain carries TRBV6-2 or TRBV6-3 and TRBJ2-5; 9 nucleotides agree with TRBD2. Germline loops: CDR1 MNHEY, CDR2 SVGEGT. V was pared by 5 bases and J by 5 bases, with 18 bases of the junction left unmatched. The CDR3 has 18 amino acids. This CDR3 is CASSPPLWASGVKETQYF. The CDR3 nucleotides read TGTGCCAGCAGTCCCCCCCTCTGGGCTAGCGGGGTGAAGGAGACCCAGTACTTC.

This sequence joins TRBV10-3 and TRBJ1-1, with D unresolved. This CDR3 has 13 amino acids. CDR1 and CDR2 (germline): ENHRY, SYGVKD. V shed 8 bases and J shed 7 bases, with 17 bases lying between them. The CDR3 here is CAISTWGELEAFF. The CDR3 DNA reads TGTGCCATCTCAACCTGGGGAGAGCTTGAAGCTTTCTTT.

In DNA form, the CDR3 reads TGCGCCAGCAGCCCCCAGGGGCGGGGGGGACAAGAGACCCAGTACTTC. Amino acid sequence: CASSPQGRGGQETQYF. The rearrangement links TRBV5-1 to TRBJ2-5; 9 nucleotides align to TRBD2. The CDR3 is 16 amino acids. Germline-derived CDR1 and CDR2 are SGHRS and YFSETQ. Unmatched junction bases numbered 9, after V lost 4 bases and J lost 2 bases.

V and J are TRBV5-1 and TRBJ1-2, with D perhaps TRBD1 (5 bases). The V gene lost 0 bases and the J gene lost 4 bases, with 16 bases spanning the gap. This CDR3 spans 16 amino acids. CDR1 is SGHRS, CDR2 YFSETQ, per germline. CDR3 region: CASSLAPPDSLYGYTF. CDR3 in DNA: TGCGCCAGCAGCTTGGCGCCCCCAGACAGTCTCTATGGCTACACCTTC.

This chain links TRBV28 with TRBJ1-5, with 8 bases aligning to TRBD1. Germline V gene lookup returns CDR1 MDHEN and CDR2 SYDVKM. The V gene end was trimmed by 4 bases and the J gene end by 5 bases; junction bases not matched to a gene: 4. The CDR3 has 14 residues. The CDR3: CASSWGQDDQPQHF. The CDR3 coding sequence is TGTGCCAGCAGTTGGGGACAGGATGATCAGCCCCAGCATTTT. The full variable domain, in which reference TRBV28 and TRBJ1-5 provide the parts outside the CDR3, is DVKVTQSSRYLVKRTGEKVFLECVQDMDHENMFWYRQDPGLGLRLIYFSYDVKMKEKGDIPEGYSVSREKKERFSLILESASTNQTSMYLCASSWGQDDQPQHFGDGTRLSIL.

The chain combines TRBV19 with TRBJ1-2, with D perhaps TRBD1 (6 bases). Germline loops: CDR1 LNHDA, CDR2 SQIVND (reference sequence). The CDR3 extends over 10 amino acids. Trimming pared 9 bases from V and 7 bases from J, leaving 9 bases between. The CDR3 nucleotides read TGTGCCAGCTACAGGGTTGGCTACACCTTC. Its protein product is CASYRVGYTF.

The V and J genes are TRBV11-3 and TRBJ2-7; maybe TRBD2 (6 bases). The germline V gene has CDR1 SGHNT and CDR2 YENEEA. The CDR3 runs to 12 residues. V lost 0 bases to trimming and J lost 7 bases, with 7 bases between them. Here the CDR3 DNA reads TGTGCCAGCAGCTTAGATAGCGGAGAGCAGTACTTC. The encoded protein is CASSLDSGEQYF.

The J gene is TRBJ1-1, the V gene TRBV19, with a tentative D call TRBD1 (5 bases). The CDR3 is 14 amino acids. Germline CDR1 reads LNHDA; CDR2 reads SQIVND (reference sequence). V was shortened by 3 bases and J by 1 base, with 9 bases between the two germline ends. The CDR3 DNA reads as TGTGCCAGTAGTATGGGGCTGAGGAACACTGAAGCTTTCTTT. Protein: CASSMGLRNTEAFF.

The rearrangement joins TRBV7-8 to TRBJ1-6; D might be TRBD1 (5 bases). The CDR3 runs 17 residues. Germline CDR1 reads SGHVS; CDR2 reads FQNEAQ. Trimming removed 6 bases from V and 0 bases from J, with 15 bases in between. The chain's CDR3 is CASRLQAPSSYNSPLHF. The CDR3 bases are TGTGCCAGCAGATTACAGGCCCCGAGCTCCTATAATTCACCCCTCCACTTT.

This rearrangement joins TRBV19 to TRBJ1-3; D gene unclear. CDR1 is LNHDA and CDR2 is SQIVND in the germline V gene (reference sequence). This CDR3 is 16 amino acids long. Trimming pared 7 bases from V and 1 base from J, leaving 17 bases between. The CDR3 sequence is CASMPLTAASGNTIYF. The CDR3 nucleotides read TGTGCCAGTATGCCACTGACTGCAGCTTCTGGAAACACCATATATTTT.

In its sample, this clone was seen once. The chain combines TRBV5-8 with TRBJ2-7; 9 nucleotides line up with TRBD2. Unmatched junction bases numbered 4, after V lost 3 bases and J lost 3 bases. CDR3 length: 14 amino acids. The germline CDR1 and CDR2 sequences are SGHTS and YDEGEE. The DNA of the CDR3 is TGTGCCAGCAGCTATAGCGGGGGAGGCTACGAGCAGTACTTC. Amino acids: CASSYSGGGYEQYF.

The chain carries TRBV6-5 and TRBJ2-3; D might be TRBD1 (6 bases). This CDR3 comprises 16 residues. Trimming shortened V by 2 bases and J by 7 bases, and 19 bases separated the two germline ends. The V gene's germline CDR1 is MNHEY and CDR2 SVGAGI. CDR3 region: CASSYRGQGYRNTQYF. The CDR3 bases are TGTGCCAGCAGTTACCGGGGTCAGGGGTATCGAAATACGCAGTATTTT.

The chain joins TRBV6-6 to TRBJ1-2; the match to TRBD1 covers 7 bases. The CDR3 runs to 15 residues. The germline gives CDR1 MNHNY, CDR2 SVGAGI (reference sequence). The V gene end was trimmed by 1 base and the J gene end by 4 bases; junction bases not matched to a gene: 6. DNA for the CDR3: TGTGCCAGCAGTTACTGGGACAGAGAGGCCTATGGCTACACCTTC. Protein sequence: CASSYWDREAYGYTF.